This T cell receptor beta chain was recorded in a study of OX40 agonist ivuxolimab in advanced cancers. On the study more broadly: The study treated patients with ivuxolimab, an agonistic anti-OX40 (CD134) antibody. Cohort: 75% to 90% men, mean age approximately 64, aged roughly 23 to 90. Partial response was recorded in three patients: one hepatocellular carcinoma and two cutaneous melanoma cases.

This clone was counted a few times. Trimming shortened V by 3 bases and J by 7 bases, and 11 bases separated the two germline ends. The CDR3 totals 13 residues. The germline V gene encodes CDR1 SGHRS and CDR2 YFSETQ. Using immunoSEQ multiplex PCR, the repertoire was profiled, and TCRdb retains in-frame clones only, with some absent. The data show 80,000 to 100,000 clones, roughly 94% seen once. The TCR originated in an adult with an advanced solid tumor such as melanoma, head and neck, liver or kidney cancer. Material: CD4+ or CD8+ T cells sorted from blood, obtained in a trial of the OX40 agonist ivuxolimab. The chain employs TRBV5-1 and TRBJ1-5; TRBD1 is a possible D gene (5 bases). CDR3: CASSSGGEQPQHF. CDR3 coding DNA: TGCGCCAGCAGCTCGGGGGGGGAGCAGCCCCAGCATTTT. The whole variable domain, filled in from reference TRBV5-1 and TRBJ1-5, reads KAGVTQTPRYLIKTRGQQVTLSCSPISGHRSVSWYQQTPGQGLQFLFEYFSETQRNKGNFPGRFSGRQFSNSRSEMNVSTLELGDSALYLCASSSGGEQPQHFGDGTRLSIL.